The 17 T cell receptor beta chains listed next were all sequenced from one sample in a study of beta chain features in type 1 diabetes. Sequencing targeted expressed TCRB transcripts, as all isolated RNA had been reverse transcribed. Profiled with immunoSEQ multiplex PCR; TCRdb holds only in-frame clones, not every one. This sample has a few hundred thousand clones, with 8% to 13% found just once. The sample consisted of naive CD4+ T cells from blood. The receptors were gathered from a woman aged 25 to 39 in good health.

This chain uses TRBV27 with TRBJ2-1; 8 bases are shared with TRBD2. Germline CDR1 and CDR2: MNHEY and SMNVEV (reference sequence). This CDR3 is 15 amino acids long. With 7 bases clipped from V and 2 bases from J, the junction kept 7 bases outside the gene matches. The CDR3 loop reads CASTLSGSTYNEQFF. CDR3 DNA sequence: TGTGCCAGCACCCTAAGCGGGAGCACCTACAATGAGCAGTTCTTC.

The rearrangement joins TRBV2 to TRBJ2-3; TRBD1 matches 7 bases. Looked up from germline, CDR1 is SNHLY and CDR2 is FYNNEI. CDR3 length: 15 amino acids. Losses at the gene ends were 2 bases for V and 0 bases for J; bases not matched to a gene: 2. The CDR3 region has the DNA TGTGCCAGCAGTGAAACGGGACAGAGCACAGATACGCAGTATTTT. Its protein is CASSETGQSTDTQYF.

This chain uses TRBV4-3 with TRBJ2-7; 8 nucleotides agree with TRBD2. J lost 5 bases, V lost 0 bases, and 15 bases had no gene match. The germline CDR1 and CDR2 sequences are LGHNA and YSLEER. The length of the CDR3 is 18 residues. The CDR3 DNA is TGCGCCAGCAGCCAAGAAGGTCTCTTAGCGGGAAAAAGCCACGAGCAGTACTTC. Translated: CASSQEGLLAGKSHEQYF.

This clone was seen a few times. This same CDR3 is encoded by further DNA sequences in the sample. V and J are TRBV4-2 and TRBJ2-7; TRBD1 matches at 11 bases. CDR3 length: 15 amino acids. Germline V gene data show CDR1 as LGHNA and CDR2 as YNFKEQ. The junction had 3 bases not matched to a gene; V was cut back by 2 bases and J by 3 bases. The CDR3 region is CASSQPGTGGYEQYF. The CDR3 coding sequence is TGTGCCAGCAGCCAACCCGGGACAGGGGGCTACGAGCAGTACTTC.

The V call is TRBV7-2, the J call TRBJ2-2; TRBD2 aligns across 9 bases. Germline loops: CDR1 SGHTA, CDR2 FQGNSA. V lost 0 bases, J lost 4 bases, and 6 bases stayed unmatched. The CDR3 contains 17 residues. The DNA for the CDR3 is TGTGCCAGCAGCTTAGCTTTGGGTAGCGGGGGCACCGGGGAGCTGTTTTTT. Translation gives CASSLALGSGGTGELFF.

The chain employs TRBV14 and TRBJ2-7; D possibly corresponds to TRBD1 (6 bases). The CDR3 consists of 15 residues. V shed 4 bases and J shed 0 bases, with 13 bases lying between them. In germline, CDR1 is SGHDN, CDR2 FVKESK. CDR3 region: CASSPRQETSYEQYF. The CDR3 bases are TGTGCCAGCAGCCCTCGACAGGAAACCTCCTACGAGCAGTACTTC.

This clone was seen a few times. This chain connects TRBV18 to TRBJ2-3, with a tentative D call TRBD1 (5 bases). CDR1 is KGHSH and CDR2 is LQKENI in the germline V gene. Deletions cut 3 bases from V and 2 bases from J, with 9 bases between. This CDR3 has 14 residues. The CDR3 here is CASSPDSYTDTQYF. The CDR3 coding sequence is TGTGCCAGCTCACCCGACAGTTACACAGATACGCAGTATTTT.

J is TRBJ1-2 and V is TRBV4-3; a possible D gene is TRBD1 (6 bases). Trimming cost V 0 bases and J 1 base, with 18 bases left between them. The CDR3 totals 18 residues. CDR1 is LGHNA, CDR2 YSLEER, per germline. This chain's CDR3 is CASSQDPGDHLHNYGYTF. The DNA for the CDR3 is TGCGCCAGCAGCCAAGATCCAGGGGACCACTTACATAACTATGGCTACACCTTC.

CDR3 sequence: CASSTRQGLAGANVLTF. The CDR3 DNA is TGTGCCAGCAGTACCAGACAGGGTCTTGCTGGGGCCAACGTCCTGACTTTC. This chain connects TRBV28 to TRBJ2-6; 7 bases align to TRBD1. The CDR3 length is 17 residues. CDR1 is MDHEN, CDR2 SYDVKM, per germline. V was clipped by 5 bases and J by 2 bases; unmatched bases: 9.

A few counts support this clone. CDR3 protein: CASSLVGASWDTQYF. Written as DNA, the CDR3 is TGTGCCAGCAGCTTAGTTGGGGCGTCCTGGGATACGCAGTATTTT. The rearrangement uses TRBV7-8 and TRBJ2-3; a weak D match, TRBD1 (5 bases). V lost 1 base to trimming and J lost 6 bases, with 14 bases between them. This CDR3 spans 15 amino acids. CDR1 SGHVS and CDR2 FQNEAQ come from the germline V gene. Full variable domain (missing parts from reference TRBV7-8 and TRBJ2-3): GAGVSQSPRYKVAKRGQDVALRCDPISGHVSLFWYQQALGQGPEFLTYFQNEAQLDKSGLPSDRFFAERPEGSVSTLKIQRTQQEDSAVYLCASSLVGASWDTQYFGPGTRLTVL.

The chain recombines TRBV4-2 with TRBJ2-3; 14 bases fit TRBD2. The J segment lost 1 base and the V segment lost 1 base, leaving 7 bases of the junction unmatched. Germline CDR1 reads LGHNA; CDR2 reads YNFKEQ. This CDR3 has 19 amino acids. This CDR3 is CASSQGSGLAGVRTDTQYF. The CDR3 DNA is TGTGCCAGCAGCCAAGGTTCGGGACTAGCGGGAGTACGCACAGATACGCAGTATTTT.

The rearrangement links TRBV10-3 to TRBJ1-1, with a weak D call TRBD1 (5 bases). Looked up from germline, CDR1 is ENHRY and CDR2 is SYGVKD. Trimming left V 6 bases short and J 1 base short, with 12 bases between. The CDR3 consists of 14 residues. The CDR3: CAIRDSTGNTEAFF. CDR3 sequence (DNA): TGTGCCATCAGAGATTCTACAGGGAACACTGAAGCTTTCTTT.

A few counts support this clone. The chain joins TRBV28 to TRBJ2-3; possibly TRBD1 for D (6 bases). This CDR3 spans 15 amino acids. CDR1 MDHEN and CDR2 SYDVKM come from the germline V gene. V gave up 3 bases and J gave up 2 bases, with 12 bases separating them. The CDR3 protein is CASSLPQGNTDTQYF. The CDR3 nucleotides are TGTGCCAGCAGTTTGCCACAGGGCAACACAGATACGCAGTATTTT.

The chain combines TRBV14 with TRBJ1-3; no clear D gene. Germline CDR1 SGHDN, CDR2 FVKESK. The CDR3 has 12 residues. The V and J ends lost 2 bases and 3 bases respectively, with 2 bases between them. The CDR3 loop reads CASSQLGNTIYF. The CDR3 DNA is TGTGCCAGCAGCCAACTTGGAAACACCATATATTTT.

The V and J genes are TRBV7-2 and TRBJ2-4, with no clear D. The CDR3 covers 13 residues. Germline V gene sequence: CDR1 SGHTA, CDR2 FQGNSA. The V and J ends lost 1 base and 7 bases respectively, with 8 bases between them. As DNA, the CDR3 is TGTGCCAGCAGCTTAGAACTGGGCAACATTCAGTACTTC. This translates into CASSLELGNIQYF.

This clone has a count of ten or more. This sequence joins TRBV29-1 and TRBJ1-1; D is unresolved. CDR3 size: 13 residues. The V gene's germline CDR1 is SQVTM and CDR2 ANQGSEA. V gave up 8 bases and J gave up 1 base, with 14 bases separating them. The CDR3 nucleotides are TGCAGCTGTAGTATCCCAGGGAACACTGAAGCTTTCTTT. Encoded protein: CSCSIPGNTEAFF.

A note on this clone: The sample contains more than one DNA sequence encoding this CDR3. V gene TRBV18 combines with J gene TRBJ2-5, with D possibly being TRBD1 (5 bases). Trimming pared 2 bases from V and 2 bases from J, leaving 6 bases between. The CDR3 runs to 13 residues. Germline V gene lookup returns CDR1 KGHSH and CDR2 LQKENI. The CDR3: CASSPRQQETQYF. In DNA, the CDR3 is TGTGCCAGCTCACCAAGACAGCAAGAGACCCAGTACTTC. Together with reference TRBV18 and TRBJ2-5, the CDR3 gives the full variable domain: NAGVMQNPRHLVRRRGQEARLRCSPMKGHSHVYWYRQLPEEGLKFMVYLQKENIIDESGMPKERFSAEFPKEGPSILRIQQVVRGDSAAYFCASSPRQQETQYFGPGTRLLVL.